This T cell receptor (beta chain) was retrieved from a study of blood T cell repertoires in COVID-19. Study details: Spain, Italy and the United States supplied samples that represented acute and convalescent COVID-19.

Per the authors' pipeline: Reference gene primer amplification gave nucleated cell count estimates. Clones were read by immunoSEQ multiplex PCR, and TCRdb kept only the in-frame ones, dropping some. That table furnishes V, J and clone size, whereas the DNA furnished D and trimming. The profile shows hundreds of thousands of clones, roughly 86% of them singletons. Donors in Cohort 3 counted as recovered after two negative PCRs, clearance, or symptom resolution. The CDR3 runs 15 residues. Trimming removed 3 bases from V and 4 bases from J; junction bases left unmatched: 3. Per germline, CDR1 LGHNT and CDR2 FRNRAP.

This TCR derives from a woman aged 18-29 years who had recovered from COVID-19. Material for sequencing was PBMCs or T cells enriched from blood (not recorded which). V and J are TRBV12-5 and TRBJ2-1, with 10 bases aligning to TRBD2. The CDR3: CASGFGAGGYNEQFF. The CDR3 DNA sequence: TGTGCTAGTGGTTTCGGAGCGGGGGGGTACAATGAGCAGTTCTTC.